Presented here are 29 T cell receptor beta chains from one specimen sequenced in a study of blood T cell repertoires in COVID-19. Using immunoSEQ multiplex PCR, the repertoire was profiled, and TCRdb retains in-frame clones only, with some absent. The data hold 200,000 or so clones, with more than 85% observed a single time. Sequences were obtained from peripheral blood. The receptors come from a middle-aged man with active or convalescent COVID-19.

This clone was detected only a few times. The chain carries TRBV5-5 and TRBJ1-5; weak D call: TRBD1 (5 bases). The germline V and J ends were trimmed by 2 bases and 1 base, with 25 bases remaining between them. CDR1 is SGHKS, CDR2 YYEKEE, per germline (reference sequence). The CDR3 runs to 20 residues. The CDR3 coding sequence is TGTGCCAGCAGCTTCACCCCCGGACATCCGTCTGGCGAAAGCAATCAGCCCCAGCATTTT. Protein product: CASSFTPGHPSGESNQPQHF.

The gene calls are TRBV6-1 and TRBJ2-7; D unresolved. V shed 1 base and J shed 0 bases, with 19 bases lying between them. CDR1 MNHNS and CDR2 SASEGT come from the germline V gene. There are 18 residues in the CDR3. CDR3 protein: CASSEGAYTLTLSYEQYF. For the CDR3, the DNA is TGTGCCAGCAGTGAAGGAGCCTATACCTTGACACTCTCCTACGAGCAGTACTTC.

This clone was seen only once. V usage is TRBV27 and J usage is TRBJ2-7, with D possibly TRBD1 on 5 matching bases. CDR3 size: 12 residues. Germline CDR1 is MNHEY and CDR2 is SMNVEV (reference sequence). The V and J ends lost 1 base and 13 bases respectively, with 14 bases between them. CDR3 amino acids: CASSLWGGVSYF. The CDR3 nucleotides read TGTGCCAGCAGTTTATGGGGCGGTGTCTCCTACTTC.

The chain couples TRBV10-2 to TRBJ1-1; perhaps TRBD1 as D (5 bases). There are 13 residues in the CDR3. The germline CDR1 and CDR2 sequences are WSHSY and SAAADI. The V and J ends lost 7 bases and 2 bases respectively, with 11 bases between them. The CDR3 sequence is CASTWDLNTEAFF. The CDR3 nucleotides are TGCGCCAGCACTTGGGACTTAAACACTGAAGCTTTCTTT.

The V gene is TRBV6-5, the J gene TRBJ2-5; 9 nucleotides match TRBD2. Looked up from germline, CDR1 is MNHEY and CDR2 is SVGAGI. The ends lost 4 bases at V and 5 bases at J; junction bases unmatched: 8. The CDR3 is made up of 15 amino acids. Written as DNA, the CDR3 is TGTGCCAGCAGTTTAAGAAGGACTAGCGACGAGACCCAGTACTTC. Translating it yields CASSLRRTSDETQYF.

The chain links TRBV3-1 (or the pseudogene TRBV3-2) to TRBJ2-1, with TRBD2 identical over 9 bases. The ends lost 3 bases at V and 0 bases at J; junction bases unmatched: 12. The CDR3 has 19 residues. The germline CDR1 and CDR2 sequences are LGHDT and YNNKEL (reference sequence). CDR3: CASSHTLAGGPSSYNEQFF. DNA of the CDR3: TGTGCCAGCAGCCACACCTTGGCGGGAGGGCCGAGCTCCTACAATGAGCAGTTCTTC.

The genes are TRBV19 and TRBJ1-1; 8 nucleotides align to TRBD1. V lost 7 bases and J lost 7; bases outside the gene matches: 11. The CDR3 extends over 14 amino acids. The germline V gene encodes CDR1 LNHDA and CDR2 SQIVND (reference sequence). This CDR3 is CASITRGGQGEAFF. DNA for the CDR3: TGTGCCAGTATTACCCGGGGAGGACAGGGTGAAGCTTTCTTT.

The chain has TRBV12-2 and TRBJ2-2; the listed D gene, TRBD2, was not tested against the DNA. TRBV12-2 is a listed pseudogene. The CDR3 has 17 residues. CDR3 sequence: CASRPHRVRPATGELFF. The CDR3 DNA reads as TGTGCAAGTCGCCCCCACCGTGTGAGGCCGGCCACCGGGGAGCTGTTTTTT.

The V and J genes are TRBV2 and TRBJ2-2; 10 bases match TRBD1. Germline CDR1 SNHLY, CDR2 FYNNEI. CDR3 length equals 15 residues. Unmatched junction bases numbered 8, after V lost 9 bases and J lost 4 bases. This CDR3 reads CASRPRTGGTGELFF. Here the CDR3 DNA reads TGTGCCAGTAGACCTCGGACAGGGGGCACCGGGGAGCTGTTTTTT.

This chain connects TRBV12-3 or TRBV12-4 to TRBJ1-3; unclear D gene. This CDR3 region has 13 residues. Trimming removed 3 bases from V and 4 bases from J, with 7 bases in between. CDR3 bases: TGTGCCAGCAGTTTGCAACAGGGAAACACCATATATTTT. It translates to CASSLQQGNTIYF.

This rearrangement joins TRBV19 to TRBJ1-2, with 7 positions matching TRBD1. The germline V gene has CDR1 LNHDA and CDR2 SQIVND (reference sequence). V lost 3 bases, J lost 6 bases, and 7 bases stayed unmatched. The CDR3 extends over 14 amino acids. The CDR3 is CASSMSRGKDGYTF. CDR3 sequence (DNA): TGTGCCAGTAGTATGAGCAGGGGGAAGGATGGCTACACCTTC. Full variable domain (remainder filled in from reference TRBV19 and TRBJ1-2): DGGITQSPKYLFRKEGQNVTLSCEQNLNHDAMYWYRQDPGQGLRLIYYSQIVNDFQKGDIAEGYSVSREKKESFPLTVTSAQKNPTAFYLCASSMSRGKDGYTFGSGTRLTVV.

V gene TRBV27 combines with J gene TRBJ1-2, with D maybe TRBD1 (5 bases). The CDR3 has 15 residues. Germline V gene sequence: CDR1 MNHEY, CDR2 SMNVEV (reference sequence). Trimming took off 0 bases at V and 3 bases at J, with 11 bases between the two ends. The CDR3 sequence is CASSLSEGKDYGYTF. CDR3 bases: TGTGCCAGCAGTTTATCGGAGGGGAAGGACTATGGCTACACCTTC.

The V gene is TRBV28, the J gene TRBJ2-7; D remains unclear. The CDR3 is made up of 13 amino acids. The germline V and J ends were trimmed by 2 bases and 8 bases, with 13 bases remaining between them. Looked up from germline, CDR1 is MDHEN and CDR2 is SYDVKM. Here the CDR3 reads CASSLTQDPKQYF. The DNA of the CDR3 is TGTGCCAGCAGTTTAACCCAGGATCCGAAGCAGTACTTC.

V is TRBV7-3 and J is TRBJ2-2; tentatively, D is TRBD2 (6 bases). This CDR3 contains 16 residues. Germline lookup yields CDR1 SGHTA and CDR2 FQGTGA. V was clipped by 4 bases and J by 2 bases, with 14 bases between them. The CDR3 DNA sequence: TGTGCCAGCAGCTGGGGGGACGCCGCTAACACCGGGGAGCTGTTTTTT. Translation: CASSWGDAANTGELFF. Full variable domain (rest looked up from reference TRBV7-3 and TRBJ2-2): GAGVSQTPSNKVTEKGKYVELRCDPISGHTALYWYRQSLGQGPEFLIYFQGTGAADDSGLPNDRFFAVRPEGSVSTLKIQRTERGDSAVYLCASSWGDAANTGELFFGEGSRLTVL.

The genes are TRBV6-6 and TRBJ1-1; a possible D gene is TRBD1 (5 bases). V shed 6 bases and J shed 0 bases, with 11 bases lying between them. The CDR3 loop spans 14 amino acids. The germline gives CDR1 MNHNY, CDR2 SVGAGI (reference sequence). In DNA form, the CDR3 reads TGTGCCAGCAGCCACGTCAGGGTGAACACTGAAGCTTTCTTT. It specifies CASSHVRVNTEAFF.

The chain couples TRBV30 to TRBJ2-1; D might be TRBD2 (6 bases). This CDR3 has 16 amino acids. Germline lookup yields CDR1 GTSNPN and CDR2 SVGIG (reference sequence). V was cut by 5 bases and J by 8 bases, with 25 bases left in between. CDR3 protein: CAWSPGEAGWGDEQFF. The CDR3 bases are TGTGCCTGGTCACCGGGGGAAGCGGGCTGGGGGGATGAGCAGTTCTTC.

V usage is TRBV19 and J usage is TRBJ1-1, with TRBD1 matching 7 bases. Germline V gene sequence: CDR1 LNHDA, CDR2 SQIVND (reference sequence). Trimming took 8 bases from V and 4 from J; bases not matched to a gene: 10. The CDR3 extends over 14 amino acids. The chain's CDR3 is CASEEGAGSTEAFF. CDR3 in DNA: TGTGCCAGTGAGGAGGGGGCAGGGAGCACTGAAGCTTTCTTT.

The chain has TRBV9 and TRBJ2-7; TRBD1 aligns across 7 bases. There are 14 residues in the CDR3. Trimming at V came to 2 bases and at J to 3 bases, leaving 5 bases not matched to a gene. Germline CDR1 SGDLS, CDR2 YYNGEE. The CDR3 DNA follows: TGTGCCAGCAGCGTCCGGCCAGGGGGCTACGAGCAGTACTTC. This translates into CASSVRPGGYEQYF. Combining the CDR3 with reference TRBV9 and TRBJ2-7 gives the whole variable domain DSGVTQTPKHLITATGQRVTLRCSPRSGDLSVYWYQQSLDQGLQFLIQYYNGEERAKGNILERFSAQQFPDLHSELNLSSLELGDSALYFCASSVRPGGYEQYFGPGTRLTVT.

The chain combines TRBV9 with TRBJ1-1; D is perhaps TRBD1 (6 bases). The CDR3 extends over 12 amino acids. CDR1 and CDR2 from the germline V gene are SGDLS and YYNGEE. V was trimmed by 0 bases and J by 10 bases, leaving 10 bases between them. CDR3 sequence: CASSVAGRGAFF. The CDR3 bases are TGTGCCAGCAGCGTAGCGGGCAGGGGAGCTTTCTTT.

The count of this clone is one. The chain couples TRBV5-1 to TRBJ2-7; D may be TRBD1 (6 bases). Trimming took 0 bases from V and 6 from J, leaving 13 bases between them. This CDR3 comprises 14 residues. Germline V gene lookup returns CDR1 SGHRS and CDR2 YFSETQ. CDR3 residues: CASSLAAGDGEQYF. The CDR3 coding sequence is TGCGCCAGCAGCTTGGCCGCAGGGGACGGCGAGCAGTACTTC.

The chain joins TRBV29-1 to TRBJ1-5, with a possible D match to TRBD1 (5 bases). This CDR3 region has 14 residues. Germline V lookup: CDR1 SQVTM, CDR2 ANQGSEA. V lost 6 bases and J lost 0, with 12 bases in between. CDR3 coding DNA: TGCAGCGTCGTAGACAGAAATAGCAATCAGCCCCAGCATTTT. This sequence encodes CSVVDRNSNQPQHF. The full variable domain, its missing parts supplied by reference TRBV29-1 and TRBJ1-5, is SAVISQKPSRDICQRGTSLTIQCQVDSQVTMMFWYRQQPGQSLTLIATANQGSEATYESGFVIDKFPISRPNLTFSTLTVSNMSPEDSSIYLCSVVDRNSNQPQHFGDGTRLSIL.

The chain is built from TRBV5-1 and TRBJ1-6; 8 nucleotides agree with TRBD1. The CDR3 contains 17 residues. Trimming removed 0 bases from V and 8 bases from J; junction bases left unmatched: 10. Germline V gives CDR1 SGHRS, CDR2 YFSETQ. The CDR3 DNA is TGCGCCAGCAGCTTGGTAAATAAGGGACAGGATCATTCACCCCTCCACTTT. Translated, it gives CASSLVNKGQDHSPLHF.

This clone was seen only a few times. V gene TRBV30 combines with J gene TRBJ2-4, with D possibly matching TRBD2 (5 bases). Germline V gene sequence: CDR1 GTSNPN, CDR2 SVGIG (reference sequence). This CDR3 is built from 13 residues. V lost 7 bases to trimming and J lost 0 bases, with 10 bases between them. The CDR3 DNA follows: TGTGCCTCGGAGCGGCTAGCCAAAAACATTCAGTACTTC. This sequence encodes CASERLAKNIQYF.

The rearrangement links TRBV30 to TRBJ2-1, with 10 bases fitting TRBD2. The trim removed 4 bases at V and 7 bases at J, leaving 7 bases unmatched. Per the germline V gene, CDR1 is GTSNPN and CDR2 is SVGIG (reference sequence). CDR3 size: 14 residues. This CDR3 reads CAWTSGSSGNEQFF. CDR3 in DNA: TGTGCCTGGACTAGCGGGAGTTCGGGAAATGAGCAGTTCTTC.

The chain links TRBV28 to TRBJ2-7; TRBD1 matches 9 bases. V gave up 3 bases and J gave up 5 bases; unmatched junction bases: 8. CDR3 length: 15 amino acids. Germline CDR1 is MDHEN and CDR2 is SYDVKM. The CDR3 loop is CASSFQTGGKDEQYF. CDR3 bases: TGTGCCAGCAGTTTCCAGACAGGGGGGAAGGACGAGCAGTACTTC.

CDR3 amino acids: CASSSSGWNEQYF. The CDR3 DNA reads TGTGCCAGCAGCAGTAGCGGGTGGAACGAGCAGTACTTC. V gene TRBV27 combines with J gene TRBJ2-7; TRBD2 matches at 7 bases. CDR1 MNHEY and CDR2 SMNVEV come from the germline V gene (reference sequence). Trimming at V came to 6 bases and at J to 5 bases, leaving 7 bases not matched to a gene. The CDR3 runs 13 residues.

The CDR3 is CASSLVGTGRYETQYF. In DNA form, the CDR3 reads TGTGCCAGCAGCTTGGTCGGTACAGGGCGATATGAGACCCAGTACTTC. V is TRBV7-3 and J is TRBJ2-5, with D maybe TRBD1 (6 bases). CDR1 SGHTA and CDR2 FQGTGA come from the germline V gene. The CDR3 loop spans 16 amino acids. V gave up 3 bases and J gave up 5 bases, with 19 bases separating them.

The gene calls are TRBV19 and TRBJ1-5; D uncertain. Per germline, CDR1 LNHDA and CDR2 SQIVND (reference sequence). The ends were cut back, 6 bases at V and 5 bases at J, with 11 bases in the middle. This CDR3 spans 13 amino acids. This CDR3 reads CASSHLLDQPQHF. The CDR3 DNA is TGTGCCAGTAGCCACTTACTAGATCAGCCCCAGCATTTT.

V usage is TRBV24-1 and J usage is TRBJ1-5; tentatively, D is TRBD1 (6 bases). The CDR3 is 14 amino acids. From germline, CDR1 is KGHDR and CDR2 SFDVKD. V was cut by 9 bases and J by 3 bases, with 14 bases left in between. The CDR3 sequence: CATAVQGPNQPQHF. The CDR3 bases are TGTGCCACCGCCGTACAGGGACCCAATCAGCCCCAGCATTTT.